At least ten counts were recorded for the clone carrying this T cell receptor beta chain. Its antigen is currently unknown. The DNA is omitted, as the CDR3 cannot be located on it reliably, and the CDR3 follows TCRdb's listing. The record originates from a study of early T cells in non-severe SARS-CoV-2 infection. The CDR3 adds up to 14 amino acids, both ends counted. Whole-study findings and limits: Private and CD4 specificities were missed by VDJdb matching, which favored anti-spike CD8 responses.

Unique molecular identifiers tagged individual cDNA molecules. TCRdb reanalysed the 5' RACE reads using MiXCR and keeps one entry per CDR3 protein. Among about 64,000 distinct CDR3 sequences, over 4.5% were seen once, and the ten largest hold just under 5%. The sample comprised whole blood. The V gene is TRBV5-7, the J gene TRBJ1-4. TRBV5-7 carries the ORF label, with uncertain function. The clonotype comes from an adult who was a healthcare worker with PCR-confirmed SARS-CoV-2 infection or an uninfected control (not recorded which). This chain's CDR3 is CASSFLQLMKNCFF.